This T cell receptor (beta chain) was recorded in a study of T cells after yellow fever vaccination. Findings and limits, study-wide: Just a small share of clonotypes turned up in the CD4 compartment as well as the CD8 compartment. The secondary response was weaker, and its peak arrived faster, on day 5 versus 15.

The CDR3 is made up of 14 amino acids. Trimming took off 6 bases at V and 0 bases at J, with 10 bases between the two ends. Germline V gene lookup returns CDR1 KGHSH and CDR2 LQKENI. This clonotype appeared a few times. Its antigen is still unknown. A process of 5'RACE template switching, which added a universal primer site and UMIs, was used to make TCR cDNA. TCRdb reanalysed the 5' RACE reads using MiXCR and keeps one entry per CDR3 protein. The sample holds 500,000 to 650,000 distinct CDR3 sequences, less than 20% seen once. Specimen: PBMCs, collected 5 days after the first yellow fever vaccination. This chain connects TRBV18 to TRBJ2-3; D is ambiguous. This sequence was found in a man aged 18 to 30 who received the YFV17D yellow fever vaccine. CDR3 loop: CASSSSPSTDTQYF. In DNA, the CDR3 is TGTGCCAGCTCTTCAAGCCCTAGCACAGATACGCAGTATTTT.